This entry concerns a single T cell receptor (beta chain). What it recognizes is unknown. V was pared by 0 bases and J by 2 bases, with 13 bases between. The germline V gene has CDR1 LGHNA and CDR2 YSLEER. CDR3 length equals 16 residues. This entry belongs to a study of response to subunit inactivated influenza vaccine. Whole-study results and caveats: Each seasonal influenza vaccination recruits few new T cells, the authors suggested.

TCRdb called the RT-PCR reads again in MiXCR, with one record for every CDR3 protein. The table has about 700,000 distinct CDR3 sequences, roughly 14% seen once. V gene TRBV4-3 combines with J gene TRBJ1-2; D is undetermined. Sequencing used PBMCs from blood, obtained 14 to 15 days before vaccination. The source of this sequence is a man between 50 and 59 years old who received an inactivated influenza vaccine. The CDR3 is CASSQDWLAVNYGYTF. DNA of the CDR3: TGCGCCAGCAGCCAAGATTGGTTGGCGGTAAACTATGGCTACACCTTC.